This paragraph reports one TCR beta chain. These data are taken from a study of T-cell memory formation after mild COVID-19. This CDR3 is built from 13 residues. V dropped 7 bases and J dropped 5 bases, with 9 bases sitting between them. The germline V gene encodes CDR1 MNHNS and CDR2 SASEGT. Using its own MiXCR run on the 5' RACE reads, TCRdb lists one record per CDR3 protein. The table shows 400,000 to 500,000 distinct CDR3 sequences, with around 18% occurring only once. The sequence was collected from an adult woman who had mild COVID-19 (a few samples of this study predate the infection). Cell type and time point are not known. V usage is TRBV6-1 and J usage is TRBJ1-6; D uncertain. The specimen sequenced was PBMCs or a T cell subset sorted from them (not recorded which). CDR3 amino acids: CASTQRNNSPLHF. DNA for the CDR3: TGTGCCAGCACGCAGCGGAATAATTCACCCCTCCACTTT.